This T cell receptor beta chain was captured by sequencing in a study of blood T cell repertoires in COVID-19. For the study at large: The United States, Italy and Spain were the sources of the acute and convalescent COVID-19 samples. T cells, B-cell-depleted T cells, or PBMCs supplied cDNA or gDNA.

This CDR3 has 15 amino acids. After removal of 5 bases from V and 5 bases from J, the junction contained 5 bases not matched to a gene. Germline CDR1 LGHNT, CDR2 FRNRAP. Original processing notes: Estimation of nucleated cell counts was performed using reference gene primer amplification. The method was immunoSEQ multiplex PCR; TCRdb's version includes in-frame clones alone and lacks a portion of them. That table supplies the V and J calls and clone size; D and trimming were determined from the DNA. The sample carries about 190,000 clones, less than 85% recorded once. Sequences were obtained from peripheral blood. The chain couples TRBV12-5 to TRBJ2-1; TRBD2 agrees at 11 bases. The source of this sequence is a woman aged 50 to 60 with acute or convalescent COVID-19. CDR3 nucleotides: TGTGCTAGTGGTCCGGGACTAGCGGCAAACAATGAGCAGTTCTTC. Translating gives CASGPGLAANNEQFF.